These 9 T cell receptor beta chains share one sample of origin, sequenced in a study of T cell repertoires in cytomegalovirus infection. Via MiXCR, TCRdb re-called the reads, giving one row per CDR3 protein. Of roughly 100,000 distinct CDR3 sequences listed, roughly 39% are singletons. The antigens these receptors bind are not known. The starting material was CD8+ T cells from cultured PBMCs, obtained from culture after CMV antigen stimulation. The receptors were gathered from a human donor in good health (CMV status not recorded). Some clones in this sample may be carry-over from other donors' samples.

CDR3 DNA: TGTGCCAGCAGTTTTCCGGGCACAGATACGCAGTATTTT. It is translated as CASSFPGTDTQYF. The rearrangement joins TRBV12-3 or TRBV12-4 to TRBJ2-3, with unresolved D. V was shortened by 3 bases and J by 1 base, with 5 bases between the two germline ends. There are 13 residues in the CDR3.

This clonotype was counted a few times. The CDR3 sequence is CASSLSTGGGDGYTF. Written as DNA, the CDR3 is TGTGCCAGCAGTTTAAGTACAGGGGGCGGAGATGGCTACACCTTC. V and J are TRBV12-3 or TRBV12-4 and TRBJ1-2; TRBD1 matches 9 bases. This CDR3 contains 15 residues. V shed 2 bases and J 6 bases; nucleotides not matched to a gene: 7.

V gene TRBV3-1 combines with J gene TRBJ1-2, with D tentatively TRBD1 (5 bases). Germline loops: CDR1 LGHDT, CDR2 YNNKEL (reference sequence). V was cut by 5 bases and J by 4 bases, with 14 bases left in between. The CDR3 extends over 14 amino acids. The CDR3 reads CASSGDPGGYGYTF. The CDR3 nucleotides read TGTGCCAGCAGCGGAGATCCGGGGGGCTATGGCTACACCTTC.

The rearrangement links TRBV29-1 to TRBJ2-7; D gene uncertain. CDR1 is SQVTM, CDR2 ANQGSEA, per germline. V lost 0 bases, J lost 0 bases, and 9 bases lay in between. This CDR3 comprises 14 residues. The CDR3 loop is CSVEEGTSSYEQYF. The CDR3 DNA follows: TGCAGCGTTGAAGAGGGTACCAGCTCCTACGAGCAGTACTTC.

The J gene is TRBJ2-3, the V gene TRBV12-3 or TRBV12-4; D uncertain. The CDR3 has 16 residues. Trimming took 5 bases from V and 5 from J, leaving 20 bases between them. In DNA form, the CDR3 reads TGTGCCAGCAGTCCCTCGAGCCTTACTTGGGTAGATACGCAGTATTTT. Translation gives CASSPSSLTWVDTQYF.

This clonotype was counted only a few times. The rearrangement uses TRBV7-6 and TRBJ2-5; D may be TRBD2 (6 bases). The germline V gene encodes CDR1 SGHVS and CDR2 FNYEAQ. Trimming removed 1 base at V and 9 bases at J, with 15 bases between. The CDR3 loop spans 14 amino acids. The CDR3 is CASSLDSGGVAQYF. The CDR3 DNA reads as TGTGCCAGCAGCTTAGACTCCGGGGGAGTTGCCCAGTACTTC.

This clonotype is labeled as medium-sized (0.01 to 0.1%). V is TRBV4-1 and J is TRBJ1-2, with 9 nucleotides matching TRBD1. V lost 1 base, J lost 6 bases, and 6 bases stayed unmatched. There are 15 residues in the CDR3. Germline-derived CDR1 and CDR2 are MGHRA and YSYEKL. The CDR3: CASSQVPGQGNGYTF. The CDR3 nucleotides read TGCGCCAGCAGCCAAGTCCCGGGACAGGGAAATGGCTACACCTTC.

The chain joins TRBV7-2 to TRBJ2-2, with D possibly being TRBD2 (5 bases). CDR1 is SGHTA, CDR2 FQGNSA, per germline. Trimming cost V 6 bases and J 3 bases, with 11 bases left between them. The CDR3 has 14 residues. The CDR3, as DNA: TGTGCCAGCAGTTTCACCGGGGACACCGGGGAGCTGTTTTTT. Protein product: CASSFTGDTGELFF.

The genes are TRBV10-3 and TRBJ1-1; TRBD1 matches 9 bases. Looked up from germline, CDR1 is ENHRY and CDR2 is SYGVKD. The CDR3 contains 15 residues. The V gene end was trimmed by 6 bases and the J gene end by 0 bases; junction bases not matched to a gene: 5. CDR3 in amino acids: CAIRAGTGMNTEAFF. The CDR3 DNA reads TGTGCCATCAGGGCTGGGACAGGGATGAACACTGAAGCTTTCTTT.